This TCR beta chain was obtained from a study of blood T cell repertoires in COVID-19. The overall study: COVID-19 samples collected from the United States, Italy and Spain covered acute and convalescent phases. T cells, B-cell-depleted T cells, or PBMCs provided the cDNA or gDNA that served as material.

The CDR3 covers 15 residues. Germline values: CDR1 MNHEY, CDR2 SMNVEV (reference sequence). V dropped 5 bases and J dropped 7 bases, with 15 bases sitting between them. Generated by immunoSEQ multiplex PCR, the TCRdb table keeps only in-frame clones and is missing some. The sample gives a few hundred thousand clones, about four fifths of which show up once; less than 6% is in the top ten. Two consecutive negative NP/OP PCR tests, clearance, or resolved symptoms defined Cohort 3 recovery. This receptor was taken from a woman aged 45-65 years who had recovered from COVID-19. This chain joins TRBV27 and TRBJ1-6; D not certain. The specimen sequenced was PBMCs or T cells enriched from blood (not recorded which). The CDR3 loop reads CASSRAGPKNSPLHF. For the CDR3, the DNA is TGTGCCAGCAGTCGCGCGGGTCCCAAGAATTCACCCCTCCACTTT.